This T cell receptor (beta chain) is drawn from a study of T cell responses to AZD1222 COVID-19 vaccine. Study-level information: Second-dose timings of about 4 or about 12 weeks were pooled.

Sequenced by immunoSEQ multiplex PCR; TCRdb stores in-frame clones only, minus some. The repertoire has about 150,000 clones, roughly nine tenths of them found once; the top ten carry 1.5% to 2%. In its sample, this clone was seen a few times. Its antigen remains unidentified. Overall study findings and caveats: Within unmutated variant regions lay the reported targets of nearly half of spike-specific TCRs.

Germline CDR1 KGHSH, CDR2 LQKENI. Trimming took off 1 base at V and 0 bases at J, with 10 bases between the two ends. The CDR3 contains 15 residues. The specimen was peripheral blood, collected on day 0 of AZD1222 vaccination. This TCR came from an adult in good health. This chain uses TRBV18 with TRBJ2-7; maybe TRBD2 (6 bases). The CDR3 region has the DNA TGTGCCAGCTCACCACGGTTAGCGGTCTCCTACGAGCAGTACTTC. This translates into CASSPRLAVSYEQYF.